A single sample gave rise to the 3 T cell receptor beta chains below, sequenced in a study of T cell repertoires in cytomegalovirus infection. Their antigen targets remain unknown. Via MiXCR, TCRdb re-called the reads, giving one row per CDR3 protein. The sample contains about 400,000 distinct CDR3 sequences, 34% of which appear only once. Material: cultured PBMCs, obtained from culture after CMV antigen stimulation. The origin of the receptors is a human donor in good health (CMV status not recorded). Some clones in this sample may be carry-over from other donors' samples.

The chain employs TRBV7-2 and TRBJ1-1; perhaps TRBD1 as D (5 bases). The germline V and J ends were trimmed by 5 bases and 0 bases, with 13 bases remaining between them. CDR1 SGHTA and CDR2 FQGNSA come from the germline V gene. The CDR3 is 15 amino acids. DNA of the CDR3: TGTGCCAGCAGCCCACCGGGACGGGTGAACACTGAAGCTTTCTTT. Translation: CASSPPGRVNTEAFF.

This chain connects TRBV27 to TRBJ1-3, with D possibly TRBD1 on 5 matching bases. Per the germline V gene, CDR1 is MNHEY and CDR2 is SMNVEV (reference sequence). V shed 6 bases and J shed 3 bases, with 12 bases lying between them. CDR3 length equals 14 residues. This chain's CDR3 is CASSRVGGGNTIYF. DNA of the CDR3: TGTGCCAGCAGCAGGGTGGGTGGTGGAAACACCATATATTTT.

This clonotype was seen more than once but under ten times. The V and J genes are TRBV6-5 and TRBJ1-6; 10 bases line up with TRBD1. The CDR3 is 15 residues long. V dropped 7 bases and J dropped 10; count of bases not matched to a gene: 10. Germline V lookup: CDR1 MNHEY, CDR2 SVGAGI. The CDR3 coding sequence is TGTGCCAGCAACTCACCGGGACAGGGGAAGTCACCCCTCCACTTT. Encoded protein: CASNSPGQGKSPLHF.